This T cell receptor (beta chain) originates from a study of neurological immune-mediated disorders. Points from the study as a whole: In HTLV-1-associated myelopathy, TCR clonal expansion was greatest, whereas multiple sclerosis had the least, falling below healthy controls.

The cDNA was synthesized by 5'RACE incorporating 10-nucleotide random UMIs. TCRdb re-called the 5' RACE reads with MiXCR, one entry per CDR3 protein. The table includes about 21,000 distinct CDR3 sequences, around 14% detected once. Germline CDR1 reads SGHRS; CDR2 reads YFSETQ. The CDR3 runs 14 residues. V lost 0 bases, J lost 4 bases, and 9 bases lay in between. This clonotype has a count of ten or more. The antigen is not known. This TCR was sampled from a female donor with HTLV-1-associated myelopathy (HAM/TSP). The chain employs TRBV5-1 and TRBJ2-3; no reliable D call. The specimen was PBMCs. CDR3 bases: TGCGCCAGCAGCTTGGGTTTTGGGGCAGATACGCAGTATTTT. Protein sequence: CASSLGFGADTQYF.